One sample yielded the 20 T cell receptor beta chains listed below, sequenced in a study of high-grade serous ovarian cancer treatment subgroups. Tumor tissue was taken before any definitive surgery or chemotherapy was given. The table came from immunoSEQ multiplex PCR; TCRdb's copy has only in-frame clones and leaves some out. The data contain 8,000 to 10,000 clones, approximately 79% of them singletons. The sequencing input was tumor tissue. The receptor source for this set is a human donor with high-grade serous ovarian cancer.

The genes are TRBV6-1 and TRBJ2-7; the D gene could be TRBD1 or TRBD2 (5 bases each). The germline CDR1 and CDR2 sequences are MNHNS and SASEGT. The CDR3 runs 16 residues. V was trimmed by 2 bases and J by 1 base, leaving 15 bases between them. The CDR3 DNA reads TGTGCCAGCAGTGAAAGAATAGGGGACGGATCCTACGAGCAGTACTTC. Protein product: CASSERIGDGSYEQYF.

This clone has a handful of counts. The chain combines TRBV2 with TRBJ1-2; 8 bases are a match to TRBD1. V trimming: 6 bases; J trimming: 4 bases; junction bases outside the gene matches: 4. Germline CDR1 SNHLY, CDR2 FYNNEI. The CDR3 extends over 13 amino acids. This CDR3 is CASSQGAGYGYTF. The CDR3 coding sequence is TGTGCCAGCAGCCAGGGGGCTGGCTATGGCTACACCTTC.

This chain links TRBV6-4 with TRBJ2-1, with D unclear. Germline values: CDR1 MRHNA, CDR2 SNTAGT. This CDR3 is built from 15 residues. V was shortened by 2 bases and J by 3 bases, with 11 bases between the two germline ends. The CDR3 sequence: CASSDGVGRYNEQFF. The CDR3 nucleotides are TGTGCCAGCAGTGACGGAGTAGGCCGCTACAATGAGCAGTTCTTC.

The rearrangement links TRBV18 to TRBJ1-3; D not resolved. Trimming took off 6 bases at V and 3 bases at J, with 9 bases between the two ends. This CDR3 contains 13 residues. Germline values: CDR1 KGHSH, CDR2 LQKENI. In nucleotides, the CDR3 is TGTGCCAGCTCCGAGATGATTGGAAACACCATATATTTT. It is translated as CASSEMIGNTIYF.

DNA for the CDR3: TGTGCCAGTAGTATTGGGAATCCTGGGGCCAACGTCCTGACTTTC. The encoded protein is CASSIGNPGANVLTF. V is TRBV19 and J is TRBJ2-6; no firm D call. Germline V gene sequence: CDR1 LNHDA, CDR2 SQIVND (reference sequence). The CDR3 spans 15 residues. V dropped 3 bases and J dropped 2 bases, with 8 bases sitting between them.

The chain has TRBV9 and TRBJ1-1; TRBD1 aligns across 8 bases. The germline V gene encodes CDR1 SGDLS and CDR2 YYNGEE. V gave up 0 bases and J gave up 7 bases; unmatched junction bases: 5. This CDR3 is built from 14 residues. The CDR3 sequence: CASSVVGTGDEAFF. The DNA for the CDR3 is TGTGCCAGCAGCGTAGTAGGGACAGGAGATGAAGCTTTCTTT.

The V gene is TRBV11-3, the J gene TRBJ2-2; the match to TRBD2 covers 9 bases. The CDR3 covers 15 residues. CDR1 SGHNT and CDR2 YENEEA come from the germline V gene. Unmatched junction bases numbered 7, after V lost 5 bases and J lost 6 bases. Here the CDR3 DNA reads TGTGCCAGCAGCCCTGTAGCGGGAGTGGCCGGGGAGCTGTTTTTT. It specifies CASSPVAGVAGELFF.

The chain links TRBV11-2 to TRBJ2-7; a weak D match, TRBD1 (6 bases). The CDR3 runs to 17 residues. Trimming removed 4 bases from V and 0 bases from J, with 19 bases in between. CDR1 SGHAT and CDR2 FQNNGV come from the germline V gene. The CDR3 reads CASSSRIRGFSSYEQYF. The CDR3 DNA reads TGTGCCAGCAGCTCTCGAATCAGGGGTTTTTCCTCCTACGAGCAGTACTTC.

The chain has TRBV4-1 and TRBJ1-3; unclear D gene. This CDR3 contains 17 residues. Per germline, CDR1 MGHRA and CDR2 YSYEKL. V gave up 3 bases and J gave up 1 base, with 16 bases separating them. The chain's CDR3 is CASSQNPTVLSGNTIYF. CDR3 nucleotides: TGCGCCAGCAGCCAGAACCCGACCGTGCTTTCTGGAAACACCATATATTTT.

The V call is TRBV2, the J call TRBJ1-5, with unresolved D. This CDR3 region has 13 residues. Looked up from germline, CDR1 is SNHLY and CDR2 is FYNNEI. Deletions cut 3 bases from V and 5 bases from J, with 8 bases between. The CDR3 loop reads CASSETNHQPQHF. The CDR3 DNA reads TGTGCCAGCAGTGAGACAAATCATCAGCCCCAGCATTTT.

This clone was recorded only once. The rearrangement joins TRBV28 to TRBJ2-3; 12 nucleotides agree with TRBD2. The germline gives CDR1 MDHEN, CDR2 SYDVKM. The CDR3 contains 15 residues. Trimming removed 8 bases from V and 2 bases from J; junction bases left unmatched: 5. The CDR3 coding sequence is TGTGCCAGCGAAGGGACTAGCGGGTACACAGATACGCAGTATTTT. Encoded protein: CASEGTSGYTDTQYF.

This clone was observed a single time. V gene TRBV7-2 combines with J gene TRBJ2-1; D is perhaps TRBD2 (6 bases). Germline-derived CDR1 and CDR2 are SGHTA and FQGNSA. This CDR3 has 14 residues. Trimming cost V 4 bases and J 7 bases, with 14 bases left between them. The CDR3 nucleotides read TGTGCCAGCAGCTCCGGGACTCCCGGGAATGAGCAGTTCTTC. Protein sequence: CASSSGTPGNEQFF.

This chain uses TRBV7-6 with TRBJ2-3; maybe TRBD1 (6 bases). Germline lookup yields CDR1 SGHVS and CDR2 FNYEAQ. The V and J ends lost 1 base and 3 bases respectively, with 14 bases between them. This CDR3 has 16 residues. The CDR3 DNA reads TGTGCCAGCAGCTTAGTAGATGGGGGCGCGACAGATACGCAGTATTTT. Translating it yields CASSLVDGGATDTQYF. Filled out from reference TRBV7-6 and TRBJ2-3, the complete variable domain reads GAGVSQSPRYKVTKRGQDVALRCDPISGHVSLYWYRQALGQGPEFLTYFNYEAQQDKSGLPNDRFSAERPEGSISTLTIQRTEQRDSAMYRCASSLVDGGATDTQYFGPGTRLTVL.

The rearrangement uses TRBV19 and TRBJ1-1; D uncertain. The ends were cut back, 4 bases at V and 6 bases at J, with 9 bases in the middle. CDR3 length equals 12 residues. In germline, CDR1 is LNHDA, CDR2 SQIVND (reference sequence). CDR3 coding DNA: TGTGCCAGTAGTAAACCACGATCTGAAGCTTTCTTT. This gives the protein CASSKPRSEAFF.

The chain recombines TRBV11-2 with TRBJ2-5; TRBD2 might be the D (6 bases). Germline assignment: CDR1 SGHAT and CDR2 FQNNGV. CDR3 size: 13 residues. V was shortened by 7 bases and J by 5 bases, with 14 bases between the two germline ends. DNA of the CDR3: TGTGCCAGCATGGGGAGGAACCGGGAGACCCAGTACTTC. This translates into CASMGRNRETQYF.

V and J are TRBV4-2 and TRBJ2-2, with 7 bases that match TRBD2. This CDR3 is built from 18 residues. Germline V gene sequence: CDR1 LGHNA, CDR2 YNFKEQ. V trimming: 4 bases; J trimming: 7 bases; junction bases outside the gene matches: 18. CDR3 region: CASSPEPLGGAGVGELFF. Written as DNA, the CDR3 is TGTGCCAGCAGCCCCGAACCCCTCGGAGGGGCGGGAGTCGGGGAGCTGTTTTTT.

The chain recombines TRBV10-1 with TRBJ2-2, with D unclear. The CDR3 consists of 18 residues. Trimming removed 7 bases at V and 3 bases at J, with 24 bases between. Germline V CDR1 and CDR2: WNHNN, SYGVQD (reference sequence). This CDR3 reads CASKKGFGPELDTGELFF. CDR3 bases: TGCGCCAGCAAAAAGGGTTTCGGACCGGAGCTGGACACCGGGGAGCTGTTTTTT.

This chain uses TRBV19 with TRBJ2-3; 11 bases align to TRBD1. There are 16 residues in the CDR3. In germline, CDR1 is LNHDA, CDR2 SQIVND (reference sequence). V was clipped by 7 bases and J by 4 bases; unmatched bases: 10. CDR3 coding DNA: TGTGCCAGTAAAATGGGGACAGGGGGTAACCCAGATACGCAGTATTTT. Residues: CASKMGTGGNPDTQYF.

The chain couples TRBV7-2 to TRBJ2-7; unclear D gene. Germline CDR1 and CDR2: SGHTA and FQGNSA. This CDR3 region has 13 residues. Between the trimmed V and J ends, which lost 1 base and 3 bases, there was a span of 7 bases. CDR3: CASSLDMVYEQYF. The CDR3 nucleotides read TGTGCCAGCAGCTTAGATATGGTCTACGAGCAGTACTTC.

This chain uses TRBV2 with TRBJ2-1, with D hard to call. The CDR3 contains 14 residues. V lost 3 bases and J lost 4, with 10 bases in between. Germline V CDR1 and CDR2: SNHLY, FYNNEI. The CDR3 DNA follows: TGTGCCAGCAGTGACCTTCCAGGTTACAATGAGCAGTTCTTC. Protein: CASSDLPGYNEQFF.